The source of this T cell receptor (beta chain) is a study of blood T cell repertoires in COVID-19. Study as a whole: Material from acute and convalescent COVID-19 was sourced from the United States, Italy and Spain. Sample material is recorded as cDNA or gDNA derived from T cells, B-cell-depleted T cells, or PBMCs.

Per the original methods: Amplified reference gene primers provided the basis for estimating nucleated cell counts. Measured with immunoSEQ multiplex PCR; TCRdb has only the in-frame clones, and not every one. For V, J and clone size, that table is used; D and trimming come from the DNA. Found here are about 120,000 clones, roughly 85% of them singletons; the top ten hold under 7%. This TCR was sampled from a man older than 75 with active or convalescent COVID-19. Sequencing was carried out using peripheral blood.

Here the CDR3 DNA reads TGTGCCAGCAGACGGACTTATAACACCGGGGAGCTGTTTTTT. Translating gives CASRRTYNTGELFF. The V gene is TRBV6-5, the J gene TRBJ2-2; D might be TRBD2 (5 bases). The CDR3 extends over 14 amino acids. Looked up from germline, CDR1 is MNHEY and CDR2 is SVGAGI. Trimming took off 6 bases at V and 2 bases at J, with 10 bases between the two ends.